This T cell receptor (beta chain) stems from a study of blood T cell repertoires in COVID-19. About the research overall: Material from acute and convalescent COVID-19 was sourced from the United States, Italy and Spain. PBMCs, B-cell-depleted T cells, or T cells were the source of the cDNA or gDNA that made up the material.

How the authors handled the data: Reference gene primer amplification yielded estimated nucleated cell counts. Method: immunoSEQ multiplex PCR; TCRdb's copy keeps in-frame clones and lacks some. That table supplies the V and J calls and clone size; D and trimming were determined from the DNA. The sample contains over 150,000 clones, around four fifths of which appear only once. The CDR3 contains 15 residues. The germline V gene encodes CDR1 SQVTM and CDR2 ANQGSEA. With 5 bases removed from V and 0 bases from J, the gap between germline ends came to 14 bases. The TCR was taken from a man aged 70 or older with acute or convalescent COVID-19. The sequenced sample was peripheral blood. This rearrangement joins TRBV29-1 to TRBJ1-3; maybe TRBD1 (5 bases). The CDR3 sequence: CSVSGWNRSGNTIYF. CDR3 coding DNA: TGCAGCGTTTCAGGGTGGAACCGCTCTGGAAACACCATATATTTT.